This TCR beta chain was recovered during a study of blood T cell repertoires in COVID-19. At the level of the study: Samples of COVID-19 (acute and convalescent) were obtained from the United States, Italy and Spain. T cells, B-cell-depleted T cells, or PBMCs supplied cDNA or gDNA.

V dropped 1 base and J dropped 2; count of bases not matched to a gene: 5. The CDR3 consists of 18 residues. From germline, CDR1 is SGHTA and CDR2 FQGNSA. Source study methods: Amplification with reference gene primers provided the estimates of nucleated cell counts. The table came from immunoSEQ multiplex PCR; TCRdb's copy has only in-frame clones and leaves some out. The DNA was the basis for D and trimming; V, J and clone size are from that table. This sample has 47,000 or so clones; around 86% occur once, and the top ten carry under 25%. Enrolment of Seattle patients took place during active infection, and they were followed longitudinally.

The TCR sequence derives from a woman of 80 years or more with COVID-19, enrolled during active disease. Sequenced input: peripheral blood. J is TRBJ2-2 and V is TRBV7-2; 12 nucleotides match TRBD2. The CDR3 loop is CASSLVRLAGVNTGELFF. Here the CDR3 DNA reads TGTGCCAGCAGCTTAGTGAGACTAGCGGGAGTTAACACCGGGGAGCTGTTTTTT. The full variable domain, its missing parts supplied by reference TRBV7-2 and TRBJ2-2, is GAGVSQSPSNKVTEKGKDVELRCDPISGHTALYWYRQSLGQGLEFLIYFQGNSAPDKSGLPSDRFSAERTGGSVSTLTIQRTQQEDSAVYLCASSLVRLAGVNTGELFFGEGSRLTVL.